A single sample gave rise to the 9 T cell receptor beta chains below, sequenced in a study of siplizumab effects on memory and regulatory T cells. Profiled with immunoSEQ multiplex PCR; TCRdb holds only in-frame clones, not every one. Of 98,000 or so clones in the sample, approximately 93% are singletons; the top ten hold 0.62%. Material: Tregs sorted from blood. These TCRs come from a human donor in good health.

The chain combines TRBV5-6 with TRBJ2-2; possibly TRBD2 for D (6 bases). This CDR3 region has 12 residues. CDR1 and CDR2 (germline): SGHDT, YYEEEE. The V end was cut by 4 bases, the J end by 13 bases, with 14 bases between. Here the CDR3 reads CASSPPEGWLFF. The CDR3 DNA follows: TGTGCCAGCAGCCCACCGGAGGGATGGCTGTTTTTT.

V usage is TRBV7-2 and J usage is TRBJ2-3; 8 bases fit TRBD1. The CDR3 runs 19 residues. Germline V gene sequence: CDR1 SGHTA, CDR2 FQGNSA. V dropped 5 bases and J dropped 0; count of bases not matched to a gene: 16. This CDR3 is CASSRRIVLGQASTDTQYF. The CDR3 DNA reads as TGTGCCAGCAGCCGCCGTATTGTCTTGGGACAGGCAAGCACAGATACGCAGTATTTT.

Only one count was recorded for this clone. The rearrangement uses TRBV30 and TRBJ2-3; D unclear. V lost 3 bases and J lost 0, with 7 bases in between. The V gene's germline CDR1 is GTSNPN and CDR2 SVGIG (reference sequence). CDR3 size: 13 residues. The CDR3 DNA reads as TGTGCCTGGAGAGGGCGGAGCACAGATACGCAGTATTTT. Encoded protein: CAWRGRSTDTQYF.

This chain connects TRBV7-9 to TRBJ2-2; 8 bases map to TRBD1. The CDR3 spans 16 residues. The V segment lost 5 bases and the J segment 5 bases; nucleotides outside the gene matches: 10. The germline gives CDR1 SEHNR, CDR2 FQNEAQ (reference sequence). The CDR3 here is CASSVRTGIYTGELFF. The CDR3 DNA reads as TGTGCCAGCAGCGTCCGGACAGGGATTTATACCGGGGAGCTGTTTTTT.

This chain links TRBV7-9 with TRBJ1-1; 7 positions match TRBD1. V lost 6 bases and J lost 5; bases outside the gene matches: 9. The germline CDR1 and CDR2 sequences are SEHNR and FQNEAQ (reference sequence). The CDR3 contains 14 residues. As DNA, the CDR3 is TGTGCCAGCAGGACACAGGGGAGGGAGACTGAAGCTTTCTTT. Protein: CASRTQGRETEAFF.

As DNA, the CDR3 is TGTGCCAGCAGTTTCCCAGGGAACACTGAAGCTTTCTTT. Amino acid sequence: CASSFPGNTEAFF. The V call is TRBV27, the J call TRBJ1-1, with unresolved D. The CDR3 totals 13 residues. Between the trimmed V and J ends, which lost 3 bases and 1 base, there was a span of 6 bases. The V gene's germline CDR1 is MNHEY and CDR2 SMNVEV (reference sequence).

Remarks on this clone: Mismatch with germline at one junction end may stem from a read error. The rearrangement uses TRBV6-6 and TRBJ2-3, with 7 bases identical to TRBD2. The germline gives CDR1 MNHNY, CDR2 SVGAGI (reference sequence). The CDR3 is 12 amino acids. The CDR3 reads CASSDSGGTQYF. The CDR3 DNA is TGTGCCAGCAGTGACTCGGGGGGAACGCAGTATTTT.

A single count supports this clone. The chain uses TRBV2 and TRBJ1-1; 9 positions match TRBD1. The V gene's germline CDR1 is SNHLY and CDR2 FYNNEI. The CDR3 is 16 amino acids. V lost 6 bases, J lost 1 base, and 9 bases stayed unmatched. The CDR3 here is CASRLTGTGRNTEAFF. The DNA of the CDR3 is TGTGCCAGCAGACTAACGGGGACAGGGAGGAACACTGAAGCTTTCTTT.

This rearrangement joins TRBV28 to TRBJ1-2, with D possibly being TRBD1 (5 bases). CDR3 size: 12 residues. Trimming pared 6 bases from V and 6 bases from J, leaving 11 bases between. Germline CDR1 is MDHEN and CDR2 is SYDVKM. CDR3 sequence: CASSSGYHGYTF. In DNA form, the CDR3 reads TGTGCCAGCAGCTCAGGGTACCATGGCTACACCTTC.